The 17 T cell receptor beta chains below all came from one sample that was sequenced in a study of blood T cell repertoires in COVID-19 (dated by TCRdb to the early 2020s). Preparation of the library involved the immunoSEQ multiplex PCR assay. Entries here come from immuneACCESS through TCRdb and include only in-frame sequences with V and J called. Some clones fail to appear in such tables; in the studies checked, an unresolved V gene covers under half of the shortfall, and the cause of the remainder is unknown. This sample is represented by about 250,000 clones; 70% to 90% of them were singletons. The ten biggest clones cover 3% of the sample. Sequenced input: peripheral blood. The receptors originated from a man between 18 and 29 years old with active or convalescent COVID-19.

This chain joins TRBV19 and TRBJ1-5; 7 bases are a match to TRBD1. CDR1 and CDR2 (germline): LNHDA, SQIVND (reference sequence). The CDR3 totals 15 residues. The V segment lost 7 bases and the J segment 0 bases; nucleotides outside the gene matches: 6. The CDR3, as DNA: TGTGCCAGTATGGCAGGGGGATATAGCAATCAGCCCCAGCATTTT. Translation: CASMAGGYSNQPQHF.

This chain uses TRBV7-9 with TRBJ2-2; tentatively, D is TRBD2 (6 bases). In germline, CDR1 is SEHNR, CDR2 FQNEAQ (reference sequence). The CDR3 has 14 residues. Trimming left V 6 bases short and J 5 bases short, with 13 bases between. In nucleotides, the CDR3 is TGTGCCAGCAGGAAGGGACTGCAGACCGGGGAGCTGTTTTTT. Translated, it gives CASRKGLQTGELFF. Full variable domain (missing parts from reference TRBV7-9 and TRBJ2-2): DTGVSQNPRHKITKRGQNVTFRCDPISEHNRLYWYRQTLGQGPEFLTYFQNEAQLEKSRLLSDRFSAERPKGSFSTLEIQRTEQGDSAMYLCASRKGLQTGELFFGEGSRLTVL.

This clone has only one observation. This chain joins TRBV7-9 and TRBJ1-5; D perhaps matches TRBD1 (6 bases). The CDR3 sequence is 16 residues long. In germline, CDR1 is SEHNR, CDR2 FQNEAQ (reference sequence). The V gene lost 1 base and the J gene lost 5 bases, with 15 bases spanning the gap. The CDR3 coding sequence is TGTGCCAGCAGCTTAGTTGGGGCAGGGGATCATCAGCCCCAGCATTTT. This encodes CASSLVGAGDHQPQHF.

This chain joins TRBV6-6 and TRBJ2-7; 9 nucleotides align to TRBD1. Per germline, CDR1 MNHNY and CDR2 SVGAGI (reference sequence). Losses at the gene ends were 6 bases for V and 4 bases for J; bases not matched to a gene: 7. This CDR3 is 14 amino acids long. The CDR3 here is CASRRDRVLYEQYF. DNA of the CDR3: TGTGCCAGCAGACGGGACAGGGTGTTGTACGAGCAGTACTTC.

The chain couples TRBV15 to TRBJ1-3, with D possibly TRBD1 on 6 matching bases. Germline V CDR1 and CDR2: LNHNV, YYDKDF (reference sequence). V lost 0 bases and J 0 bases, leaving 12 bases between the germline ends. The CDR3 spans 17 residues. This CDR3 reads CATSRDSGQRSGNTIYF. The CDR3 DNA reads TGTGCCACCAGCAGAGACTCTGGACAGCGCTCTGGAAACACCATATATTTT.

The chain is built from TRBV6-5 and TRBJ1-4, with 8 bases aligning to TRBD1. This CDR3 has 16 residues. Per the germline V gene, CDR1 is MNHEY and CDR2 is SVGAGI. V lost 0 bases to trimming and J lost 7 bases; unmatched junction nucleotides: 7. The CDR3 DNA sequence: TGTGCCAGCAGTTACTCGGGACAGGTCCGGGGTGAAAAACTGTTTTTT. This codes for CASSYSGQVRGEKLFF.

The genes are TRBV2 and TRBJ2-3; no firm D call. Between the trimmed V and J ends, which lost 7 bases and 2 bases, there was a span of 13 bases. Germline CDR1 is SNHLY and CDR2 is FYNNEI. The CDR3 contains 14 residues. In DNA, the CDR3 is TGTGCCAGCAAGGTCGACTCCGACACAGATACGCAGTATTTT. This gives the protein CASKVDSDTDTQYF.

V and J are TRBV30 and TRBJ2-5; 7 nucleotides line up with TRBD2. V lost 5 bases, J lost 4 bases, and 7 bases stayed unmatched. There are 13 residues in the CDR3. CDR1 is GTSNPN, CDR2 SVGIG, per germline (reference sequence). CDR3 in DNA: TGTGCCTGGGCCAGACTAGCTATAGAGACCCAGTACTTC. It codes for CAWARLAIETQYF.

This rearrangement joins TRBV7-6 to TRBJ1-2; D remains unclear. Per germline, CDR1 SGHVS and CDR2 FNYEAQ. The CDR3 runs to 12 residues. V was pared by 1 base and J by 4 bases, with 4 bases between. As DNA, the CDR3 is TGTGCCAGCAGCTTAGACAGCTATGGCTACACCTTC. Amino acid sequence: CASSLDSYGYTF.

The gene calls are TRBV6-7 and TRBJ1-6; TRBD1 agrees at 10 bases. TRBV6-7 is filed as an ORF, its function uncertain. The trim removed 5 bases at V and 0 bases at J, leaving 16 bases unmatched. The CDR3 is made up of 21 amino acids. The chain's CDR3 is CASSDFNGQGDGSSYNSPLHF. The CDR3 nucleotides read TGTGCCAGCAGTGACTTTAATGGACAGGGGGATGGGAGCTCCTATAATTCACCCCTCCACTTT.

The chain uses TRBV6-5 and TRBJ2-1, with TRBD2 matching over 9 bases. V was pared by 3 bases and J by 8 bases, with 8 bases of the junction left unmatched. Germline V gives CDR1 MNHEY, CDR2 SVGAGI. This CDR3 contains 15 residues. CDR3 loop: CASSYSGTSSHEQFF. The CDR3 DNA reads TGTGCCAGCAGTTATTCCGGGACTAGCAGCCATGAGCAGTTCTTC.

CDR3 in DNA: TGTGCCACCAGTGATAGGAACAGGAACGAGCAGTACTTC. Translating it yields CATSDRNRNEQYF. This chain uses TRBV24-1 with TRBJ2-7, with a weak D call TRBD1 (5 bases). CDR1 is KGHDR, CDR2 SFDVKD, per germline. The germline V and J ends were trimmed by 3 bases and 5 bases, with 10 bases remaining between them. The CDR3 consists of 13 residues.

This chain uses TRBV9 with TRBJ2-2, with 8 bases that match TRBD2. The germline CDR1 and CDR2 sequences are SGDLS and YYNGEE. Trimming cost V 2 bases and J 4 bases; bases outside gene matches: 10. CDR3 length equals 17 residues. CDR3 coding DNA: TGTGCCAGCAGCGTGGTAGCGGGAACGCGCCGCACCGGGGAGCTGTTTTTT. It translates to CASSVVAGTRRTGELFF.

CDR3 sequence (DNA): TGCGCCAGCAGCCACTCTAACCGTGGAAACACCATATATTTT. Translation gives CASSHSNRGNTIYF. The rearrangement links TRBV4-3 to TRBJ1-3; D gene uncertain. Germline V gene data show CDR1 as LGHNA and CDR2 as YSLEER. V shed 3 bases and J shed 3 bases, with 9 bases lying between them. The CDR3 runs to 14 residues.

The genes are TRBV7-8 and TRBJ2-3, with a tentative D call TRBD2 (6 bases). The CDR3 has 13 amino acids. Germline CDR1 is SGHVS and CDR2 is FQNEAQ. Trimming cost V 5 bases and J 6 bases, with 12 bases left between them. The CDR3 DNA sequence: TGTGCCAGCAGCCCCCCCCGGGAGGATACGCAGTATTTT. It yields the protein CASSPPREDTQYF.

A few counts support this clone. This CDR3 is also generated by other DNA sequences in the sample. CDR3 in DNA: TGCAGCGTTGAGGGACAGGGATGGACTGAAGCTTTCTTT. Protein sequence: CSVEGQGWTEAFF. The gene calls are TRBV29-1 and TRBJ1-1; TRBD1 matches 9 bases. The CDR3 contains 13 residues. Germline V CDR1 and CDR2: SQVTM, ANQGSEA. The ends lost 3 bases at V and 5 bases at J; junction bases unmatched: 4. Combining the CDR3 with reference TRBV29-1 and TRBJ1-1 gives the whole variable domain SAVISQKPSRDICQRGTSLTIQCQVDSQVTMMFWYRQQPGQSLTLIATANQGSEATYESGFVIDKFPISRPNLTFSTLTVSNMSPEDSSIYLCSVEGQGWTEAFFGQGTRLTVV.

V gene TRBV30 combines with J gene TRBJ2-7; D remains ambiguous. V was trimmed by 5 bases and J by 3 bases, leaving 20 bases between them. The CDR3 consists of 15 residues. Germline CDR1 and CDR2: GTSNPN and SVGIG (reference sequence). CDR3 amino acids: CAWEPSTRGGYEQYF. The DNA for the CDR3 is TGTGCCTGGGAACCCTCAACCCGAGGCGGCTACGAGCAGTACTTC.